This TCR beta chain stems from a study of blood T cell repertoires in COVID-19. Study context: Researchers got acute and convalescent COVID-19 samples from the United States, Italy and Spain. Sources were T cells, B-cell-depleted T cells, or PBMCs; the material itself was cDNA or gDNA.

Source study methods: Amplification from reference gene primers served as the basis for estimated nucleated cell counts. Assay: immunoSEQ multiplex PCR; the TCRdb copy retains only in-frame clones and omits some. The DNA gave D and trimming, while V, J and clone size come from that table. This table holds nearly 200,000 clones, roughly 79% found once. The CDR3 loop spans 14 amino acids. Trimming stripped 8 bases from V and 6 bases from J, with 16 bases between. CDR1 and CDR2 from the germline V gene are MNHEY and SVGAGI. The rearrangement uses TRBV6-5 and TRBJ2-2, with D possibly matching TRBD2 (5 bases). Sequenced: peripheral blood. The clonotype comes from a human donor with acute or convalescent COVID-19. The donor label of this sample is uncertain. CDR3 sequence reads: CASLAGRTPGELFF. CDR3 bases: TGTGCCAGCCTCGCCGGACGGACTCCCGGGGAGCTGTTTTTT.